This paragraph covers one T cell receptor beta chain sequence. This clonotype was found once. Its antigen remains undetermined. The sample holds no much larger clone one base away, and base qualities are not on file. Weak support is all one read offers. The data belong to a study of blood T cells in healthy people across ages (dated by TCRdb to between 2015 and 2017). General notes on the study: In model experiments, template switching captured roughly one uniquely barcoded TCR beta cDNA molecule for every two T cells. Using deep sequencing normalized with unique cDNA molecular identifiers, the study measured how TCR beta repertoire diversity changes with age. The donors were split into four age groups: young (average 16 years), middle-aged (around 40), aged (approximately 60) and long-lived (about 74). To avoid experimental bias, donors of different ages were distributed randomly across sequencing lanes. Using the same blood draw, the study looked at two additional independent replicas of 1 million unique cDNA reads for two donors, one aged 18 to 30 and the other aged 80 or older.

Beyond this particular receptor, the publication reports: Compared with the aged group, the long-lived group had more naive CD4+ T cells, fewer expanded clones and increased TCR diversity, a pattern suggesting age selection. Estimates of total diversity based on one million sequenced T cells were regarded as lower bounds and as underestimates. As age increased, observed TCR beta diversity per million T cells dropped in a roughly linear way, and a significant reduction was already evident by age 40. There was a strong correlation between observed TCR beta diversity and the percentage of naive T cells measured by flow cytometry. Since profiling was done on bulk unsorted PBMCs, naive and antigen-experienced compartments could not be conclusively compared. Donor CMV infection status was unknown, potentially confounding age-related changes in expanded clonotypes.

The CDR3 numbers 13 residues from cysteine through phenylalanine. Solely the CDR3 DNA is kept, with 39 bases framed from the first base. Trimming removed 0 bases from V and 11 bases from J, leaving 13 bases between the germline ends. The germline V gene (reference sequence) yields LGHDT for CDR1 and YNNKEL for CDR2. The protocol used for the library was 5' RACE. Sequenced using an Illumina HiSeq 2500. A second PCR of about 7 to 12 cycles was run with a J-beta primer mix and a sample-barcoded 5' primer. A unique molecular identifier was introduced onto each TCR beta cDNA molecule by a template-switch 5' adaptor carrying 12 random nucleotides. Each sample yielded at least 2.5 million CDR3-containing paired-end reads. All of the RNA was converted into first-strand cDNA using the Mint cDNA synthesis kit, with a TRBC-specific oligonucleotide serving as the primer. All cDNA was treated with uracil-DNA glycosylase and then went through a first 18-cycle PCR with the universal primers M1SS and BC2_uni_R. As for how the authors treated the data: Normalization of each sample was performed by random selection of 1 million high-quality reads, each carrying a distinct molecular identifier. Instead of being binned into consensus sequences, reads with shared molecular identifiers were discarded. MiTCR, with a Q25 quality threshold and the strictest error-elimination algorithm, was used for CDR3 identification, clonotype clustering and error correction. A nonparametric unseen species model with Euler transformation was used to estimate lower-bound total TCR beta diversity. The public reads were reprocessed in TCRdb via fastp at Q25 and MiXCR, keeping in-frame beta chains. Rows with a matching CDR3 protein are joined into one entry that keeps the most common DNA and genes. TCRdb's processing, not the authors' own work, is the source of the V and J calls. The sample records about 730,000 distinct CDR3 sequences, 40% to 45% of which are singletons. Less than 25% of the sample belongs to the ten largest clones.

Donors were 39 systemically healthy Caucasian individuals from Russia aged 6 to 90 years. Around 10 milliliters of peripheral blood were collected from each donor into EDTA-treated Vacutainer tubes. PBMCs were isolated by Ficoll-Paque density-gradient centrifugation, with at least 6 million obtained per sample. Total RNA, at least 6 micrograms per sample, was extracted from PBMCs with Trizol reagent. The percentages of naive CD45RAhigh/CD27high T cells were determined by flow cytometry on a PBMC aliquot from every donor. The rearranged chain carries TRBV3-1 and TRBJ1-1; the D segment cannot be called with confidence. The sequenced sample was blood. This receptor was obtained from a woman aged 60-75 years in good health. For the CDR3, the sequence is CASSQDGAAGAFF. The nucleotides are TGTGCCAGCAGCCAAGATGGAGCGGCTGGGGCTTTCTTT.